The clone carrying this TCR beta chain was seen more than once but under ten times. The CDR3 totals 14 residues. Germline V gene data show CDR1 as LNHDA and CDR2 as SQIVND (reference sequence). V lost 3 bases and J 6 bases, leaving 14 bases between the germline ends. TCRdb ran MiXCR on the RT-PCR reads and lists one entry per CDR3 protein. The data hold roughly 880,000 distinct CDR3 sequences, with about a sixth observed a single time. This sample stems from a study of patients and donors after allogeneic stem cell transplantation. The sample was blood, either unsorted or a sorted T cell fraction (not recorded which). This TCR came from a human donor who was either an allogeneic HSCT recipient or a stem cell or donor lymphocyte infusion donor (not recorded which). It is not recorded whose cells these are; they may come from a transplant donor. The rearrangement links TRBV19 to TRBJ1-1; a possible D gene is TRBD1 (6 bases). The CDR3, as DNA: TGTGCCAGTAGTATGGGGGGCACAGGCCCTGAAGCTTTCTTT. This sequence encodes CASSMGGTGPEAFF. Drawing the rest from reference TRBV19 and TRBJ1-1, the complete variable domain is DGGITQSPKYLFRKEGQNVTLSCEQNLNHDAMYWYRQDPGQGLRLIYYSQIVNDFQKGDIAEGYSVSREKKESFPLTVTSAQKNPTAFYLCASSMGGTGPEAFFGQGTRLTVV.